What follows describes a single T cell receptor beta chain. Its target is unknown. TCRdb's copy holds only in-frame clones and misses some; the assay was immunoSEQ multiplex PCR. The data show 3,500 or so clones, around 69% seen once. Between the trimmed V and J ends, which lost 0 bases and 7 bases, there was a span of 15 bases. The CDR3 covers 15 residues. Germline V gives CDR1 LGHNA, CDR2 YNFKEQ. The data stem from a study of T cell therapy after organ transplantation. Study background: T cell doses, up to 6, came every 2 weeks; follow-up lasted 29 weeks.

Time point described: 4-8 weeks after completion of therapy. This chain connects TRBV4-2 to TRBJ1-1; D possibly corresponds to TRBD1 (5 bases). This clonotype originated in a human patient who had received a solid organ transplant and had CMV disease. Some T cells may originate from the graft donor. This material consisted of CD8+ T cells from blood, taken after autologous CMV-specific T cell therapy. CDR3 sequence: CASSQERTGGDEAFF. The CDR3 DNA reads as TGTGCCAGCAGCCAAGAACGGACCGGGGGAGATGAAGCTTTCTTT.